The 16 T cell receptor beta chains presented below share a single source sample, sequenced in a study of shared T cell receptors in the human thymus (dated by TCRdb to the early 2020s). Library creation used the immunoSEQ multiplex PCR assay. Not all clones reach the TCRdb copy of this immuneACCESS table, which keeps in-frame sequences only. Checked studies attribute under half of the gap to unresolved V genes and leave the rest unexplained. This sample has under 850,000 clones in its table, and over 75% of those were observed once. The top ten clones comprise around 0.01% of the sample. These data were likewise used in another study, on human thymus T cells.

Sequenced: thymocytes. These receptors originate from a boy less than two years old with a congenital heart defect. Donor details come from another sample of the same person, matched by shared clones.

The chain employs TRBV5-1 and TRBJ2-3; 8 positions agree with TRBD2. The CDR3 is made up of 19 amino acids. J gave up 0 bases and V 0 bases, and 12 bases lay outside the gene matches. From germline, CDR1 is SGHRS and CDR2 YFSETQ. CDR3 bases: TGCGCCAGCAGCTTGGCCCCCCTTTTAGCGGGGCGCAGCACAGATACGCAGTATTTT. It is translated as CASSLAPLLAGRSTDTQYF. Supplemented by reference TRBV5-1 and TRBJ2-3, the full variable domain reads KAGVTQTPRYLIKTRGQQVTLSCSPISGHRSVSWYQQTPGQGLQFLFEYFSETQRNKGNFPGRFSGRQFSNSRSEMNVSTLELGDSALYLCASSLAPLLAGRSTDTQYFGPGTRLTVL.

The rearrangement joins TRBV4-3 to TRBJ2-3; 9 bases match TRBD2. CDR3 length equals 17 residues. J gave up 2 bases and V 4 bases, and 10 bases lay outside the gene matches. Germline values: CDR1 LGHNA, CDR2 YSLEER. The CDR3 nucleotides are TGCGCCAGCAGCCTCCCTGCGGCGGGAGGGCCCACAGATACGCAGTATTTT. Translated, it gives CASSLPAAGGPTDTQYF.

This clone was recorded a few times. V is TRBV10-3 and J is TRBJ2-6; weak D call: TRBD1 (5 bases). The CDR3 consists of 16 residues. V shed 3 bases and J shed 2 bases, with 11 bases lying between them. Germline loops: CDR1 ENHRY, CDR2 SYGVKD. The CDR3 spells CAISDGAGPGANVLTF. For the CDR3, the DNA is TGTGCCATCAGTGATGGGGCAGGGCCTGGGGCCAACGTCCTGACTTTC.

The chain couples TRBV9 to TRBJ2-1; 12 positions agree with TRBD2. J was trimmed by 0 bases and V by 0 bases; bases with no gene match: 10. The CDR3 consists of 20 residues. Germline V CDR1 and CDR2: SGDLS, YYNGEE. The CDR3 region is CASSVAGSSGRVSSYNEQFF. As DNA, the CDR3 is TGTGCCAGCAGCGTAGCGGGGTCTAGCGGGAGGGTTAGCTCCTACAATGAGCAGTTCTTC.

J is TRBJ2-5 and V is TRBV10-3; tentative D call: TRBD1 (6 bases). Germline-derived CDR1 and CDR2 are ENHRY and SYGVKD. The CDR3 spans 16 residues. The V and J ends lost 0 bases and 2 bases respectively, with 13 bases between them. The CDR3 coding sequence is TGTGCCATCAGTGAGTCGGAAGAGACAGGACAAGAGACCCAGTACTTC. It encodes CAISESEETGQETQYF.

The gene calls are TRBV4-2 and TRBJ2-3; 14 bases fit TRBD2. The V and J ends lost 3 bases and 5 bases, in that order; junction bases with no gene match: 7. Germline V gene data show CDR1 as LGHNA and CDR2 as YNFKEQ. This CDR3 spans 17 amino acids. The CDR3: CASSHATSGRAGDTQYF. The CDR3 DNA follows: TGTGCCAGCAGCCATGCGACTAGCGGGAGGGCAGGAGATACGCAGTATTTT.

This chain joins TRBV19 and TRBJ1-5; D not certain. The CDR3 has 12 amino acids. V dropped 5 bases and J dropped 2 bases, with 4 bases sitting between them. CDR1 is LNHDA, CDR2 SQIVND, per germline (reference sequence). CDR3 amino acids: CASSLRNQPQHF. The CDR3 DNA reads TGTGCCAGTAGTCTCCGCAATCAGCCCCAGCATTTT.

This clone has just one count. This rearrangement joins TRBV7-9 to TRBJ2-5, with 8 positions matching TRBD2. From germline, CDR1 is SEHNR and CDR2 FQNEAQ (reference sequence). This CDR3 contains 15 residues. The ends lost 1 base at V and 1 base at J; junction bases unmatched: 2. The CDR3 spells CASSLGTSGQETQYF. The CDR3 DNA follows: TGTGCCAGCAGCTTAGGCACTAGCGGCCAAGAGACCCAGTACTTC.

The genes are TRBV5-4 and TRBJ2-7; perhaps TRBD1 as D (5 bases). Trimming stripped 4 bases from V and 0 bases from J, with 20 bases between. Germline loops: CDR1 SGHNT, CDR2 YYREEE (reference sequence). This CDR3 spans 17 amino acids. The CDR3 reads CASSPESLSRASYEQYF. The CDR3 DNA reads TGTGCCAGCAGCCCGGAATCATTATCCAGGGCCTCCTACGAGCAGTACTTC.

The chain recombines TRBV28 with TRBJ2-7; TRBD1 matches 7 bases. Germline CDR1 MDHEN, CDR2 SYDVKM. Trimming cost V 5 bases and J 5 bases; bases outside gene matches: 18. The CDR3 sequence is 17 residues long. CDR3 region: CASSPPETGRPRHEQYF. CDR3 nucleotide sequence: TGTGCCAGCAGTCCGCCTGAGACAGGGAGACCACGGCACGAGCAGTACTTC. The entire variable domain, with the rest obtained from reference TRBV28 and TRBJ2-7, is as follows: DVKVTQSSRYLVKRTGEKVFLECVQDMDHENMFWYRQDPGLGLRLIYFSYDVKMKEKGDIPEGYSVSREKKERFSLILESASTNQTSMYLCASSPPETGRPRHEQYFGPGTRLTVT.

V is TRBV29-1 and J is TRBJ2-5, with TRBD1 identical over 11 bases. The CDR3 has 16 amino acids. J was trimmed by 1 base and V by 4 bases; bases with no gene match: 8. CDR1 is SQVTM, CDR2 ANQGSEA, per germline. DNA for the CDR3: TGCAGCGTTGGCAGAGGGACAGGGGGGTTCCAAGAGACCCAGTACTTC. Translated, it gives CSVGRGTGGFQETQYF.

CDR3 amino acids: CASRSPGLAGSYEQYF. The CDR3 DNA reads TGTGCCAGCAGGAGCCCGGGACTAGCGGGAAGCTACGAGCAGTACTTC. The chain employs TRBV6-4 and TRBJ2-7, with 13 bases identical to TRBD2. The CDR3 is made up of 16 amino acids. Germline lookup yields CDR1 MRHNA and CDR2 SNTAGT. Germline trimming cut 6 bases from V and 3 bases from J; bases unmatched to any gene: 8.

The chain carries TRBV25-1 and TRBJ2-7, with TRBD2 as a possible D gene (6 bases). CDR3 length equals 14 residues. CDR1 MGHDK and CDR2 SYGVNS come from the germline V gene. Trimming pared 1 base from V and 6 bases from J, leaving 13 bases between. The CDR3 loop is CASSESEGSGEQYF. The CDR3, as DNA: TGTGCCAGCAGTGAATCGGAGGGGAGCGGCGAGCAGTACTTC.

V gene TRBV19 combines with J gene TRBJ2-7, with 8 nucleotides matching TRBD1. CDR3 size: 12 residues. After removal of 11 bases from V and 3 bases from J, the junction contained 6 bases not matched to a gene. Germline V gene sequence: CDR1 LNHDA, CDR2 SQIVND (reference sequence). CDR3: CAARDRGYEQYF. DNA for the CDR3: TGTGCCGCACGAGACAGGGGCTACGAGCAGTACTTC.

The chain joins TRBV6-5 to TRBJ1-2; 9 nucleotides line up with TRBD1. Per germline, CDR1 MNHEY and CDR2 SVGAGI. The length of the CDR3 is 14 residues. With 6 bases clipped from V and 4 bases from J, the junction kept 6 bases outside the gene matches. DNA of the CDR3: TGTGCCAGCAGACTGGACAGGGGATGCTATGGCTACACCTTC. Protein: CASRLDRGCYGYTF.

V and J are TRBV5-4 and TRBJ1-2, with 9 bases fitting TRBD1. The CDR3 is 14 residues long. Trimming at V came to 4 bases and at J to 8 bases, leaving 9 bases not matched to a gene. Germline V gene data show CDR1 as SGHNT and CDR2 as YYREEE (reference sequence). This CDR3 is CASSPKGQGRGYTF. The CDR3 DNA reads as TGTGCCAGCAGCCCTAAAGGACAGGGGAGAGGCTACACCTTC.